These 27 T cell receptor beta chains originate from one sample sequenced in a study of blood T cell repertoires in COVID-19. Sequencing was performed with immunoSEQ multiplex PCR; in TCRdb, only in-frame clones are kept and a portion is missing. This sample has about 27,000 clones, with 85% to 90% found just once. The sample consisted of peripheral blood. The receptors derive from a man between 65 and 85 years old with active COVID-19.

V and J are TRBV7-7 and TRBJ2-5; 11 bases fit TRBD2. The V and J ends lost 5 bases and 1 base, in that order; junction bases with no gene match: 9. Germline V gene sequence: CDR1 SSHAT, CDR2 FNYEAQ (reference sequence). The CDR3 contains 17 residues. Here the CDR3 reads CASSPGRLAGIQETQYF. DNA for the CDR3: TGTGCCAGCAGCCCCGGCCGACTAGCGGGGATCCAAGAGACCCAGTACTTC.

This clone was recorded once. The chain couples TRBV7-9 to TRBJ2-3, with TRBD1 identical over 10 bases. The V gene end was trimmed by 5 bases and the J gene end by 4 bases; junction bases not matched to a gene: 9. The CDR3 contains 16 residues. The germline CDR1 and CDR2 sequences are SEHNR and FQNEAQ (reference sequence). The CDR3 spells CASSPPRGQGPDTQYF. CDR3 nucleotide sequence: TGTGCCAGCAGCCCACCTAGGGGACAGGGGCCAGATACGCAGTATTTT.

V usage is TRBV27 and J usage is TRBJ2-7, with 9 positions matching TRBD2. The ends lost 3 bases at V and 3 bases at J; junction bases unmatched: 9. The CDR3 is made up of 16 amino acids. The germline V gene has CDR1 MNHEY and CDR2 SMNVEV (reference sequence). Here the CDR3 reads CASSLLGGGEVYEQYF. The CDR3 bases are TGTGCCAGCAGTTTGTTGGGCGGGGGGGAAGTCTACGAGCAGTACTTC.

The rearrangement uses TRBV6-5 and TRBJ1-5; 8 bases fit TRBD1. Germline loops: CDR1 MNHEY, CDR2 SVGAGI. V was pared by 7 bases and J by 7 bases, with 12 bases of the junction left unmatched. The CDR3 spans 15 residues. CDR3 nucleotides: TGTGCCAGCATGGGTCTCAGGGGGCTGGGACAGCCCCAGCATTTT. Translated, it gives CASMGLRGLGQPQHF.

The rearrangement links TRBV4-1 to TRBJ1-6, with a possible D match to TRBD1 (5 bases). This CDR3 contains 13 residues. V was clipped by 1 base and J by 8 bases, with 6 bases between them. Germline assignment: CDR1 MGHRA and CDR2 YSYEKL. The DNA of the CDR3 is TGCGCCAGCAGCCAAGGGACATATTCACCCCTCCACTTT. This gives the protein CASSQGTYSPLHF.

The CDR3 DNA is TGTGCCAGCATGACCGTCGGGTCACCCCTCCACTTT. It codes for CASMTVGSPLHF. This rearrangement joins TRBV19 to TRBJ1-6, with D unclear. CDR3 length equals 12 residues. Trimming removed 9 bases at V and 10 bases at J, with 13 bases between. Per germline, CDR1 LNHDA and CDR2 SQIVND (reference sequence).

V usage is TRBV2 and J usage is TRBJ1-1; no definite D call. There are 13 residues in the CDR3. The germline V gene has CDR1 SNHLY and CDR2 FYNNEI. Between the trimmed V and J ends, which lost 4 bases and 3 bases, there was a span of 9 bases. The CDR3: CASSGLEDTEAFF. In DNA form, the CDR3 reads TGTGCCAGCAGTGGCCTCGAGGACACTGAAGCTTTCTTT.

This clone was counted a single time. J is TRBJ2-7 and V is TRBV25-1; perhaps TRBD2 as D (5 bases). Germline assignment: CDR1 MGHDK and CDR2 SYGVNS. The CDR3 covers 13 residues. Trimming took off 6 bases at V and 1 base at J, with 10 bases between the two ends. Written as DNA, the CDR3 is TGTGCCAGCAGGCGGGTGGGATCCTACGAGCAGTACTTC. Protein product: CASRRVGSYEQYF.

The rearrangement links TRBV3-1 (or the pseudogene TRBV3-2) to TRBJ2-1; 7 bases align to TRBD2. The junction had 1 base not matched to a gene; V was cut back by 0 bases and J by 2 bases. The CDR3 extends over 15 amino acids. CDR1 and CDR2 from the germline V gene are LGHDT and YNNKEL (reference sequence). DNA of the CDR3: TGTGCCAGCAGCCAAGACGGGGGGACCTACAATGAGCAGTTCTTC. Protein: CASSQDGGTYNEQFF.

This clone was seen a few times. This chain connects TRBV5-6 to TRBJ2-2, with D possibly TRBD1 on 6 matching bases. The V end was cut by 4 bases, the J end by 0 bases, with 10 bases between. Germline V lookup: CDR1 SGHDT, CDR2 YYEEEE. The CDR3 is 15 amino acids. CDR3 residues: CASSDGTPNTGELFF. The CDR3 DNA follows: TGTGCCAGCAGCGACGGGACACCGAACACCGGGGAGCTGTTTTTT.

The chain combines TRBV18 with TRBJ1-5; 9 bases align to TRBD1. This CDR3 region has 15 residues. V lost 4 bases and J lost 4; bases outside the gene matches: 5. In germline, CDR1 is KGHSH, CDR2 LQKENI. CDR3: CASSRGTGWNQPQHF. The CDR3 DNA reads as TGTGCCAGCTCACGGGGGACAGGGTGGAATCAGCCCCAGCATTTT.

This chain joins TRBV18 and TRBJ1-1; D remains unclear. The V gene lost 4 bases and the J gene lost 2 bases, with 8 bases spanning the gap. Germline V gene sequence: CDR1 KGHSH, CDR2 LQKENI. The CDR3 is 13 amino acids. The CDR3 sequence: CASSLSTNTEAFF. DNA of the CDR3: TGTGCCAGCTCACTTAGCACTAACACTGAAGCTTTCTTT.

The rearrangement joins TRBV29-1 to TRBJ2-7; 8 nucleotides align to TRBD1. The length of the CDR3 is 13 residues. Germline CDR1 and CDR2: SQVTM and ANQGSEA. Trimming at V came to 3 bases and at J to 5 bases, leaving 6 bases not matched to a gene. The CDR3 region is CSVDAAGGHEQYF. The CDR3 nucleotides read TGCAGCGTTGACGCCGCAGGGGGCCACGAGCAGTACTTC.

The J gene is TRBJ2-5, the V gene TRBV6-5, with 8 bases fitting TRBD2. Germline V CDR1 and CDR2: MNHEY, SVGAGI. The CDR3 has 16 amino acids. J was trimmed by 4 bases and V by 4 bases; bases with no gene match: 11. The CDR3 reads CASSSWAGGLGETQYF. The CDR3 DNA reads TGTGCCAGCAGTTCGTGGGCGGGGGGTCTCGGAGAGACCCAGTACTTC.

The chain combines TRBV10-3 with TRBJ1-6, with TRBD1 matching over 7 bases. Germline CDR1 and CDR2: ENHRY and SYGVKD. The CDR3 spans 14 residues. Trimming took 10 bases from V and 5 from J; bases not matched to a gene: 8. In DNA, the CDR3 is TGTGCCAAGCCCAGGGGGGCGAATAATTCACCCCTCCACTTT. Its translation is CAKPRGANNSPLHF.

In DNA form, the CDR3 reads TGTGCCAGCAGTTTCTCGGGGGGGATGGAGACCCAGTACTTC. Its protein product is CASSFSGGMETQYF. The V call is TRBV6-2 or TRBV6-3, the J call TRBJ2-5; 8 nucleotides line up with TRBD2. Germline lookup yields CDR1 MNHEY and CDR2 SVGEGT. The CDR3 is 14 amino acids. The V segment lost 4 bases and the J segment 5 bases; nucleotides outside the gene matches: 6.

The chain carries TRBV6-2 or TRBV6-3 and TRBJ2-2; D possibly corresponds to TRBD2 (5 bases). There are 13 residues in the CDR3. The V gene's germline CDR1 is MNHEY and CDR2 SVGEGT. V gave up 7 bases and J gave up 11 bases, with 17 bases separating them. In DNA form, the CDR3 reads TGTGCCAGCACCCCCGGGGAGCTAAGAGAGCTGTTTTTT. As protein: CASTPGELRELFF.

V gene TRBV4-1 combines with J gene TRBJ1-4; a weak D match, TRBD1 (6 bases). The CDR3 is 16 amino acids. Trimming took 4 bases from V and 0 from J, leaving 12 bases between them. Germline CDR1 MGHRA, CDR2 YSYEKL. Written as DNA, the CDR3 is TGCGCCAGCAGCCGCTCCAGGGGTGCAACTAATGAAAAACTGTTTTTT. Amino acid sequence: CASSRSRGATNEKLFF.

The CDR3 loop is CASSQAVRGKTYEQYF. CDR3 nucleotide sequence: TGTGCCAGCAGCCAAGCGGTCCGGGGAAAAACCTACGAGCAGTACTTC. The chain carries TRBV3-1 (or the pseudogene TRBV3-2) and TRBJ2-7, with D perhaps matching TRBD2 (5 bases). Trimming removed 1 base at V and 2 bases at J, with 15 bases between. The V gene's germline CDR1 is LGHDT and CDR2 YNNKEL (reference sequence). The CDR3 spans 16 residues.

The chain joins TRBV7-2 to TRBJ2-1; D is possibly TRBD2 (6 bases). Germline assignment: CDR1 SGHTA and CDR2 FQGNSA. The CDR3 extends over 12 amino acids. Between the trimmed V and J ends, which lost 6 bases and 6 bases, there was a span of 9 bases. The chain's CDR3 is CASSYGGNEQFF. CDR3 coding DNA: TGTGCCAGCAGTTACGGGGGCAATGAGCAGTTCTTC.

This chain joins TRBV6-2 or TRBV6-3 and TRBJ2-7; 11 bases fit TRBD1. The V gene's germline CDR1 is MNHEY and CDR2 SVGEGT. The CDR3 length is 16 residues. The trim removed 4 bases at V and 5 bases at J, leaving 10 bases unmatched. This CDR3 is CASSFRDRGYKDEQYF. The CDR3 coding sequence is TGTGCCAGCAGTTTCCGGGACAGGGGGTATAAGGACGAGCAGTACTTC.

The chain has TRBV4-1 and TRBJ2-3; TRBD1 might be the D (6 bases). There are 15 residues in the CDR3. Trimming shortened V by 1 base and J by 3 bases, and 11 bases separated the two germline ends. The V gene's germline CDR1 is MGHRA and CDR2 YSYEKL. The CDR3, as DNA: TGCGCCAGCAGCCAAGGGACAGCCCTAACAGATACGCAGTATTTT. Translating gives CASSQGTALTDTQYF.

The chain uses TRBV27 and TRBJ2-2, with D possibly matching TRBD1 (6 bases). Germline-derived CDR1 and CDR2 are MNHEY and SMNVEV (reference sequence). Trimming cost V 6 bases and J 4 bases, with 18 bases left between them. There are 16 residues in the CDR3. The CDR3 DNA sequence: TGTGCCAGCAGACCTTCCCAGGGGATCGGCACCGGGGAGCTGTTTTTT. Its translation: CASRPSQGIGTGELFF.

This clone was picked up a small number of times. V and J are TRBV19 and TRBJ1-2; no clear D gene. CDR1 is LNHDA and CDR2 is SQIVND in the germline V gene (reference sequence). The CDR3 is 13 residues long. V lost 5 bases to trimming and J lost 3 bases, with 10 bases between them. CDR3 sequence: CASSPNSYYGYTF. The CDR3, as DNA: TGTGCCAGTAGTCCGAACTCTTACTATGGCTACACCTTC. Full variable domain (rest looked up from reference TRBV19 and TRBJ1-2): DGGITQSPKYLFRKEGQNVTLSCEQNLNHDAMYWYRQDPGQGLRLIYYSQIVNDFQKGDIAEGYSVSREKKESFPLTVTSAQKNPTAFYLCASSPNSYYGYTFGSGTRLTVV.

The genes are TRBV12-3 or TRBV12-4 and TRBJ1-6; D is perhaps TRBD1 (5 bases). V lost 3 bases to trimming and J lost 18 bases, with 15 bases between them. CDR3 length equals 12 residues. The CDR3 sequence is CASSFPGGGPHF. The CDR3, as DNA: TGTGCCAGCAGTTTTCCCGGGGGGGGACCCCACTTT.

The chain couples TRBV9 to TRBJ1-4; weak D call: TRBD1 (5 bases). V was trimmed by 0 bases and J by 4 bases, leaving 16 bases between them. CDR1 is SGDLS, CDR2 YYNGEE, per germline. CDR3 length equals 17 residues. This chain's CDR3 is CASSVGPTTAGNEKLFF. CDR3 nucleotides: TGTGCCAGCAGCGTAGGTCCCACGACAGCCGGTAATGAAAAACTGTTTTTT.

V gene TRBV6-5 combines with J gene TRBJ1-3; D uncertain. The CDR3 has 14 residues. Germline V CDR1 and CDR2: MNHEY, SVGAGI. Between the trimmed V and J ends, which lost 7 bases and 1 base, there was a span of 11 bases. In DNA, the CDR3 is TGTGCCAGCATCCCTGGCACATCTGGAAACACCATATATTTT. Encoded protein: CASIPGTSGNTIYF.